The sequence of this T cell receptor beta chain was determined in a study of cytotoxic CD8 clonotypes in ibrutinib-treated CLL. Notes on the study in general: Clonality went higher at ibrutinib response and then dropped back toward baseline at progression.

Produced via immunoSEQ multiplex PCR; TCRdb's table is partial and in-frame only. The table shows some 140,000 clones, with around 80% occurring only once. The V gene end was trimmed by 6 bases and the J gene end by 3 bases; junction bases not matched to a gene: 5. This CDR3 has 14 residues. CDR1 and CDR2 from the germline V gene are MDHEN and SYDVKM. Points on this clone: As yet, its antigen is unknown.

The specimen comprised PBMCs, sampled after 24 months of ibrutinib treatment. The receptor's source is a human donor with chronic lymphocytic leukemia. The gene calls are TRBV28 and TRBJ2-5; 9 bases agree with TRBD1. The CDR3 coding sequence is TGTGCCAGCAGGGGAGACAGGGGGAAAGAGACCCAGTACTTC. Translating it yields CASRGDRGKETQYF.